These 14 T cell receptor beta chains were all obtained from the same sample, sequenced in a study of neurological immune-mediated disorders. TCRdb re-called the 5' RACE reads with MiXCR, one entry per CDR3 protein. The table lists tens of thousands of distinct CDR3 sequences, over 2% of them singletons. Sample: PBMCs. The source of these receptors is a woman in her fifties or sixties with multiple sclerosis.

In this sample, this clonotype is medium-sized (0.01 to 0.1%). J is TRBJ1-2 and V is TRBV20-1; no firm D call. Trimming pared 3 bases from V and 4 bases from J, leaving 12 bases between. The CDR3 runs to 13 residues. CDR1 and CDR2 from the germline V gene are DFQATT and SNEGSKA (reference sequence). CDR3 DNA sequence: TGCAGTGCTAGCCTGCGGGCAGGCTATGGCTACACCTTC. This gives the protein CSASLRAGYGYTF.

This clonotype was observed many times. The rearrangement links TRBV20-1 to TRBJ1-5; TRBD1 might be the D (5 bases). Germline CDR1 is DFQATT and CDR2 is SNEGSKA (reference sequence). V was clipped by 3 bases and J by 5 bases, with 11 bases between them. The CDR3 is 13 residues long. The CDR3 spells CSASFGADQPQHF. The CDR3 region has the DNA TGCAGTGCTAGTTTTGGGGCGGATCAGCCCCAGCATTTT.

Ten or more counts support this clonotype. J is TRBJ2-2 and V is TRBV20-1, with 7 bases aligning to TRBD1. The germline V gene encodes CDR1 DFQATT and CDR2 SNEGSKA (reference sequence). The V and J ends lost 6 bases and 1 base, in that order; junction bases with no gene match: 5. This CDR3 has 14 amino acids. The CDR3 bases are TGCAGTGCCGCGACAGGGCGGAACACCGGGGAGCTGTTTTTT. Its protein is CSAATGRNTGELFF.

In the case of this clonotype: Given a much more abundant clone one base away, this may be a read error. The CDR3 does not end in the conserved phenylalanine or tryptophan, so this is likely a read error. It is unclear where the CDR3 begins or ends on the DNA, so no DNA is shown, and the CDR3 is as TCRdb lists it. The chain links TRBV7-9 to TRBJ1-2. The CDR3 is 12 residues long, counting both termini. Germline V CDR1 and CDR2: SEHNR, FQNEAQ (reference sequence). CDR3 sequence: CASSPSGLGNTY.

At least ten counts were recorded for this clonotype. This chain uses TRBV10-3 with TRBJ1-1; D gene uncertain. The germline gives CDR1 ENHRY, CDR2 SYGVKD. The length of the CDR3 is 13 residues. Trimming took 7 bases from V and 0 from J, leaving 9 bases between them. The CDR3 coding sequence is TGTGCCATCAAGACGGATTTGAACACTGAAGCTTTCTTT. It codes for CAIKTDLNTEAFF.

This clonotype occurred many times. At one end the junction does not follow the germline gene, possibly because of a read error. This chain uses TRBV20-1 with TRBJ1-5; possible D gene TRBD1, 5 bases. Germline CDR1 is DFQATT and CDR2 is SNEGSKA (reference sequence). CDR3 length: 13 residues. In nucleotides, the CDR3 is TGCAGTGCTAGCTTGGGGGTAAATCAGCCCCAGAATTTT. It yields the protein CSASLGVNQPQNF.

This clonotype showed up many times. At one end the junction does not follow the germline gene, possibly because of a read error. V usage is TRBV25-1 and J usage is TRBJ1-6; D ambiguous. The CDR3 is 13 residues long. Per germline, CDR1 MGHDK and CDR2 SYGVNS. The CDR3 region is CATTETYNSPLNF. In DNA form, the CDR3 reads TGTGCCACTACAGAAACCTATAATTCACCCCTCAACTTT.

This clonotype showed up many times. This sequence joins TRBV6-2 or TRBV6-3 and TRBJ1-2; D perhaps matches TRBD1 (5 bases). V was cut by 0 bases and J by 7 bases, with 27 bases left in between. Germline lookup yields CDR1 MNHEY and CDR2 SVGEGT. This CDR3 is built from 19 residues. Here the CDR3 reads CASSYSWSSQGPSFRGYTF. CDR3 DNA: TGTGCCAGCAGTTACTCGTGGAGTAGTCAGGGCCCGAGCTTTCGTGGCTACACCTTC.

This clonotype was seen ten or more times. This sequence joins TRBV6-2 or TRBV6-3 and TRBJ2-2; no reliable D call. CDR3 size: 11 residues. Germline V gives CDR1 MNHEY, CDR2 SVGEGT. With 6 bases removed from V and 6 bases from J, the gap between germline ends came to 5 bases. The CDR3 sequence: CASSPSGELFF. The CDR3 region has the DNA TGTGCCAGCAGCCCCTCCGGGGAGCTGTTTTTT.

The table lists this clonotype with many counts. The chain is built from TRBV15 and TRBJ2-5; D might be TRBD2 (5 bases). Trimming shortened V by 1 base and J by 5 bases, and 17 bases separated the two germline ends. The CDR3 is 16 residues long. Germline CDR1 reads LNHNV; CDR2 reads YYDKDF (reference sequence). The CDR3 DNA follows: TGTGCCACCAGCAGAGTTACGAGGGCCGAAGGGGAGACCCAGTACTTC. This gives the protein CATSRVTRAEGETQYF. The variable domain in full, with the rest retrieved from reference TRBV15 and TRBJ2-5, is DAMVIQNPRYQVTQFGKPVTLSCSQTLNHNVMYWYQQKSSQAPKLLFHYYDKDFNNEADTPDNFQSRRPNTSFCFLDIRSPGLGDTAMYLCATSRVTRAEGETQYFGPGTRLLVL.

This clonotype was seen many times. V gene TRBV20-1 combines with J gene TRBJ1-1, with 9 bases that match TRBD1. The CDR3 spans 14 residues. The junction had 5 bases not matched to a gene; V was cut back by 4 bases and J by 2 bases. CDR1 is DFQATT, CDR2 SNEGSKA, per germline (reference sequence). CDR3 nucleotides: TGCAGTGCTAACAAGGGACAGGGTAACACTGAAGCTTTCTTT. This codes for CSANKGQGNTEAFF.

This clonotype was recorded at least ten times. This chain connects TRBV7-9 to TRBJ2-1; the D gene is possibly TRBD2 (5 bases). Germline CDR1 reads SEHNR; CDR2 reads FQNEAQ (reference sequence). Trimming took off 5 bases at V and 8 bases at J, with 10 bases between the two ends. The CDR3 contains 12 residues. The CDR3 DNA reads TGTGCCAGCAGCCCTGGAGGAGATGAGCAGTTCTTC. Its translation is CASSPGGDEQFF.

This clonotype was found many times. The CDR3 sequence is CASRSGTLNEKLFF. CDR3 in DNA: TGTGCCAGTCGCTCCGGGACACTTAATGAAAAACTGTTTTTT. The V call is TRBV6-5, the J call TRBJ1-4, with D possibly TRBD1 on 6 matching bases. The V gene's germline CDR1 is MNHEY and CDR2 SVGAGI. Trimming shortened V by 9 bases and J by 4 bases, and 15 bases separated the two germline ends. The CDR3 consists of 14 residues.

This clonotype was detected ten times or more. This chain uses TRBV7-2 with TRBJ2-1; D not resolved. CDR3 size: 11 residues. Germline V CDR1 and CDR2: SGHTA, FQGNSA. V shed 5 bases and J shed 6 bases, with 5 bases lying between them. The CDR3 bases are TGTGCCAGCAGCCGTCGCAATGAGCAGTTCTTC. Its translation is CASSRRNEQFF.